This entry lists 5 T cell receptor beta chains sequenced from one sample in a study of blood T cell repertoires in COVID-19. TCRdb keeps only in-frame clones here, not all; method: immunoSEQ multiplex PCR. The sample contains approximately 210,000 clones, roughly 90% of which appear only once. Sequencing was done on a sample of peripheral blood. These receptors came from a woman in her thirties or forties with acute or convalescent COVID-19.

J is TRBJ1-4 and V is TRBV27; the D gene is possibly TRBD1 (6 bases). The CDR3 totals 14 residues. CDR1 and CDR2 (germline): MNHEY, SMNVEV (reference sequence). V was shortened by 6 bases and J by 4 bases, with 12 bases between the two germline ends. CDR3: CASSLQGLNEKLFF. As DNA, the CDR3 is TGTGCCAGCAGCTTACAGGGACTTAATGAAAAACTGTTTTTT. Full variable domain (missing parts from reference TRBV27 and TRBJ1-4): EAQVTQNPRYLITVTGKKLTVTCSQNMNHEYMSWYRQDPGLGLRQIYYSMNVEVTDKGDVPEGYKVSRKEKRNFPLILESPSPNQTSLYFCASSLQGLNEKLFFGSGTQLSVL.

The CDR3 sequence: CASSFLGADGETQYF. CDR3 sequence (DNA): TGCGCCAGCAGCTTCCTTGGGGCAGATGGAGAGACCCAGTACTTC. The chain recombines TRBV5-1 with TRBJ2-5, with TRBD1 as a possible D gene (5 bases). The V gene lost 2 bases and the J gene lost 4 bases, with 15 bases spanning the gap. CDR1 is SGHRS, CDR2 YFSETQ, per germline. CDR3 length: 15 residues.

This chain uses TRBV12-5 with TRBJ2-1; 9 bases align to TRBD1. CDR3 length: 16 residues. The V gene end was trimmed by 6 bases and the J gene end by 0 bases; junction bases not matched to a gene: 6. Germline V lookup: CDR1 LGHNT, CDR2 FRNRAP. CDR3 in amino acids: CASGRDRGASYNEQFF. The CDR3 DNA is TGTGCTAGTGGCCGCGACAGGGGGGCCTCCTACAATGAGCAGTTCTTC.

The sample holds one count of this clone. The chain recombines TRBV4-1 with TRBJ2-2; 9 bases map to TRBD1. This CDR3 is 16 amino acids long. Germline-derived CDR1 and CDR2 are MGHRA and YSYEKL. With V trimmed by 4 bases and J by 5 bases, 8 bases remained unmatched. This CDR3 reads CASSRGQGMGTGELFF. The CDR3 DNA sequence: TGCGCCAGCAGCCGAGGACAGGGGATGGGTACCGGGGAGCTGTTTTTT.

This clone occurred a few times. The rearrangement links TRBV5-6 to TRBJ1-6, with a tentative D call TRBD1 (5 bases). CDR1 is SGHDT, CDR2 YYEEEE, per germline. The CDR3 runs 14 residues. V was shortened by 3 bases and J by 6 bases, with 10 bases between the two germline ends. CDR3 bases: TGTGCCAGCAGCTCTGTCCAGGGTAATTCACCCCTCCACTTT. This sequence encodes CASSSVQGNSPLHF.